This T cell receptor (beta chain) comes out of a study of monozygotic twins with inflammatory bowel disease. TCRdb reprocessed the 5' RACE reads, with one entry per CDR3 protein and no DNA. The sample has fewer than 550,000 distinct CDR3 sequences. Per germline, CDR1 SGHTA and CDR2 FQGNSA. This CDR3 region has 16 residues. V is TRBV7-2 and J is TRBJ2-1; the TCRdb call, TRBD2, lacks DNA for checking. The sequencing sample was made of blood. This TCR was sampled from a human donor with ulcerative colitis or Crohn's disease, or a healthy co-twin of an affected twin (not recorded which). The CDR3 loop reads CASSSWTSGGFNEQFF.